What follows are 32 T cell receptor beta chains derived from one specimen sequenced in a study of vaccination and CD4 T cells after COVID-19 (dated 2022 in TCRdb). Their target antigens are unknown. Library construction relied on PCR. The sample was run on an Illumina iSeq 100. TCR sequencing of DNA from cultured CD4+ T cells used the Oncomine TCR Beta short-read assay at the Johns Hopkins FTIC core. The public sequencing data were trimmed at Q25 with fastp and processed into clonotypes with MiXCR by TCRdb, which kept only in-frame beta chains. Rows merge per CDR3 protein into single entries with the most common DNA and genes. This sample lists fewer than 15,000 distinct CDR3 sequences; around a third were detected once. The biggest ten clones account for 34% of the sample. The sample's treatment or condition label, in plain terms: roughly ten-day PBMC culture with coronavirus spike peptide pools or control peptides (ViraFEST assay).

The sample here was CD4+ T cells from blood, cultured in vitro, taken before SARS-CoV-2 vaccination. These receptors were taken from a human donor who received a COVID-19 vaccine.

J is TRBJ2-3 and V is TRBV7-6, with 9 positions matching TRBD2. Germline CDR1 and CDR2: SGHVS and FNYEAQ. The trim removed 7 bases at V and 0 bases at J, leaving 8 bases unmatched. The CDR3 has 16 residues. CDR3 bases: TGTGCCAGCACCCGTTTAGCGGGGGCCAGCACAGATACGCAGTATTTT. This codes for CASTRLAGASTDTQYF.

The V gene is TRBV12-3 or TRBV12-4, the J gene TRBJ2-2; 10 bases map to TRBD1. CDR3 length: 15 amino acids. Losses at the gene ends were 4 bases for V and 6 bases for J; bases not matched to a gene: 5. The CDR3 DNA follows: TGTGCCAGCAGTTCCGGGACAGGGGACGCCGGGGAGCTGTTTTTT. This encodes CASSSGTGDAGELFF.

The gene calls are TRBV7-9 and TRBJ1-6; D is ambiguous. From germline, CDR1 is SEHNR and CDR2 FQNEAQ (reference sequence). The CDR3 runs to 14 residues. V was shortened by 3 bases and J by 3 bases, with 6 bases between the two germline ends. CDR3 nucleotides: TGTGCCAGCAGCTTTGAAAGCTATAATTCACCCCTCCACTTT. It encodes CASSFESYNSPLHF.

V usage is TRBV10-2 and J usage is TRBJ2-5; D not certain. Trimming took 4 bases from V and 5 from J, leaving 8 bases between them. Germline V gene lookup returns CDR1 WSHSY and CDR2 SAAADI. The length of the CDR3 is 12 residues. CDR3 coding DNA: TGCGCCAGCAGTGGTAAAGTGGAGACCCAGTACTTC. This gives the protein CASSGKVETQYF.

V gene TRBV24-1 combines with J gene TRBJ2-5, with D perhaps TRBD1 (5 bases). The germline V gene has CDR1 KGHDR and CDR2 SFDVKD. This CDR3 spans 13 amino acids. Trimming pared 3 bases from V and 4 bases from J, leaving 8 bases between. The CDR3 spells CATSDPGRETQYF. DNA for the CDR3: TGTGCCACCAGTGATCCAGGGCGAGAGACCCAGTACTTC.

V usage is TRBV29-1 and J usage is TRBJ1-2; D gene unclear. CDR1 and CDR2 from the germline V gene are SQVTM and ANQGSEA. Trimming pared 5 bases from V and 3 bases from J, leaving 13 bases between. The length of the CDR3 is 13 residues. CDR3 in amino acids: CSVSSERDYGYTF. The CDR3 coding sequence is TGCAGCGTTTCCTCGGAGAGGGACTATGGCTACACCTTC.

This clonotype was seen a handful of times. V and J are TRBV6-5 and TRBJ1-2; perhaps TRBD1 as D (6 bases). This CDR3 region has 16 residues. The V end was cut by 0 bases, the J end by 2 bases, with 13 bases between. Germline V gene lookup returns CDR1 MNHEY and CDR2 SVGAGI. The CDR3 DNA is TGTGCCAGCAGTTACTCTGCAGGGGAGAGAAACTATGGCTACACCTTC. It yields the protein CASSYSAGERNYGYTF.

This clonotype was counted between two and nine times. The chain recombines TRBV11-2 with TRBJ2-2; D possibly corresponds to TRBD2 (5 bases). This CDR3 spans 14 amino acids. Germline CDR1 reads SGHAT; CDR2 reads FQNNGV. Trimming took 4 bases from V and 4 from J, leaving 10 bases between them. The CDR3: CASSSGIATGELFF. In DNA form, the CDR3 reads TGTGCCAGCAGCTCCGGGATCGCCACCGGGGAGCTGTTTTTT.

This rearrangement joins TRBV20-1 to TRBJ2-1; D ambiguous. Per the germline V gene, CDR1 is DFQATT and CDR2 is SNEGSKA (reference sequence). The CDR3 runs to 15 residues. Deletions cut 1 base from V and 4 bases from J, with 14 bases between. CDR3 protein: CSARVRKQPYNEQFF. CDR3 nucleotide sequence: TGCAGTGCTAGAGTTAGGAAACAGCCTTACAATGAGCAGTTCTTC.

The V call is TRBV15, the J call TRBJ2-1; 14 bases are a match to TRBD2. Per germline, CDR1 LNHNV and CDR2 YYDKDF (reference sequence). Germline trimming cut 4 bases from V and 4 bases from J; bases unmatched to any gene: 3. This CDR3 has 16 amino acids. Written as DNA, the CDR3 is TGTGCCACCAGCACCCGGACTAGCGGGGGGTACAATGAGCAGTTCTTC. Its protein is CATSTRTSGGYNEQFF.

J is TRBJ1-6 and V is TRBV20-1; D ambiguous. Germline V gives CDR1 DFQATT, CDR2 SNEGSKA (reference sequence). The V end was cut by 3 bases, the J end by 8 bases, with 11 bases between. The CDR3 length is 13 residues. CDR3 sequence (DNA): TGCAGTGCTAGGTACAGTAAGGATTCACCCCTCCACTTT. Its translation is CSARYSKDSPLHF.

Of note for this clonotype: A much larger clonotype is one base distant, so this may be a read error. The V gene is TRBV24-1, the J gene TRBJ1-5; D is unclear. The CDR3 spans 13 residues. Germline V gives CDR1 KGHDR, CDR2 SFDVKD. Written as DNA, the CDR3 is TGTGCCACCAGTGACAGGACCAATCAGCCCCGGCATTTT. Amino acid sequence: CATSDRTNQPRHF.

The chain links TRBV29-1 to TRBJ1-5; TRBD1 matches 11 bases. CDR3 size: 12 residues. J was trimmed by 7 bases and V by 4 bases; bases with no gene match: 0. Germline V gene data show CDR1 as SQVTM and CDR2 as ANQGSEA. The CDR3 sequence: CSVGTGGQPQHF. CDR3 DNA: TGCAGCGTTGGGACAGGGGGCCAGCCCCAGCATTTT.

As regards this clonotype: One base away lies a much larger clone, so this may be a sequencing read error. V usage is TRBV7-2 and J usage is TRBJ2-3; 9 bases are a match to TRBD2. Looked up from germline, CDR1 is SGHTA and CDR2 is FQGNSA. The V and J ends lost 1 base and 2 bases, in that order; junction bases with no gene match: 4. The CDR3 sequence is 16 residues long. The CDR3 DNA reads as TGTGCCAGCAGCTTAGAGCTAGCGGGGAACACAGATACGCAGTATTTT. It translates to CASSLELAGNTDTQYF.

This clonotype showed up just a few times. CDR3 region: CASSIPDSADTQYF. The CDR3 nucleotides are TGTGCCAGTAGTATCCCTGACAGTGCAGATACGCAGTATTTT. The rearrangement links TRBV19 to TRBJ2-3; D may be TRBD1 (5 bases). V was cut by 3 bases and J by 4 bases, with 11 bases left in between. There are 14 residues in the CDR3. CDR1 LNHDA and CDR2 SQIVND come from the germline V gene (reference sequence).

This CDR3 is CASSLGPRSTEAFF. The CDR3 DNA reads TGTGCCAGCAGTTTGGGGCCAAGGTCGACTGAAGCTTTCTTT. J is TRBJ1-1 and V is TRBV12-3 or TRBV12-4; D might be TRBD1 (5 bases). This CDR3 region has 14 residues. V lost 3 bases and J 5 bases, leaving 13 bases between the germline ends.

The chain carries TRBV6-5 and TRBJ2-3; 12 bases match TRBD2. The V gene's germline CDR1 is MNHEY and CDR2 SVGAGI. The CDR3 is 15 amino acids. V was clipped by 6 bases and J by 6 bases; unmatched bases: 7. As DNA, the CDR3 is TGTGCCAGCAGCCTCCTAGCGGGGGGGAGCGATACGCAGTATTTT. Amino acid sequence: CASSLLAGGSDTQYF.

The chain employs TRBV6-5 and TRBJ1-6; D ambiguous. Trimming cost V 2 bases and J 7 bases, with 12 bases left between them. CDR1 and CDR2 (germline): MNHEY, SVGAGI. There are 15 residues in the CDR3. The CDR3: CASSYPSDGNSPLHF. DNA of the CDR3: TGTGCCAGCAGTTACCCGTCGGACGGGAATTCACCCCTCCACTTT.

The gene calls are TRBV9 and TRBJ2-1, with D perhaps TRBD1 (6 bases). The V and J ends lost 5 bases and 4 bases respectively, with 16 bases between them. This CDR3 contains 15 residues. CDR1 and CDR2 (germline): SGDLS, YYNGEE. The CDR3 DNA follows: TGTGCCAGCAGTCCCTCAGGGGTGCGGTACAATGAGCAGTTCTTC. This sequence encodes CASSPSGVRYNEQFF.

This clonotype came up a few times. This chain connects TRBV6-1 to TRBJ1-5; D might be TRBD1 (6 bases). The germline V and J ends were trimmed by 8 bases and 2 bases, with 13 bases remaining between them. The germline gives CDR1 MNHNS, CDR2 SASEGT. This CDR3 region has 14 residues. CDR3: CASPKPGGNQPQHF. CDR3 DNA sequence: TGTGCCAGCCCTAAGCCAGGGGGCAATCAGCCCCAGCATTTT.

CDR3 sequence reads: CASSLSRNSPLHF. The CDR3 nucleotides are TGTGCCAGCAGTTTAAGCCGAAATTCACCCCTCCACTTT. V gene TRBV12-3 or TRBV12-4 combines with J gene TRBJ1-6; no definite D call. The CDR3 sequence is 13 residues long. Trimming removed 2 bases from V and 7 bases from J, with 6 bases in between.

In this sample, this clonotype turned up a few times. The J gene is TRBJ1-2, the V gene TRBV5-1; D ambiguous. Trimming shortened V by 0 bases and J by 6 bases, and 12 bases separated the two germline ends. The CDR3 is made up of 14 amino acids. Germline V gives CDR1 SGHRS, CDR2 YFSETQ. The CDR3 DNA reads TGCGCCAGCAGCTTGGTAACCGGGGAAGATGGCTACACCTTC. It specifies CASSLVTGEDGYTF. The entire variable domain, with the rest obtained from reference TRBV5-1 and TRBJ1-2, is as follows: KAGVTQTPRYLIKTRGQQVTLSCSPISGHRSVSWYQQTPGQGLQFLFEYFSETQRNKGNFPGRFSGRQFSNSRSEMNVSTLELGDSALYLCASSLVTGEDGYTFGSGTRLTVV.

The chain is built from TRBV19 and TRBJ2-1; the match to TRBD2 covers 10 bases. Per germline, CDR1 LNHDA and CDR2 SQIVND (reference sequence). This CDR3 is built from 13 residues. V lost 10 bases to trimming and J lost 2 bases; unmatched junction nucleotides: 2. The CDR3 reads CATSGGAYNEQFF. The CDR3 DNA is TGTGCCACGAGCGGGGGGGCCTACAATGAGCAGTTCTTC.

The rearrangement links TRBV7-8 to TRBJ2-1; D call uncertain. The V gene lost 5 bases and the J gene lost 15 bases, with 11 bases spanning the gap. The CDR3 length is 10 residues. Germline V gene data show CDR1 as SGHVS and CDR2 as FQNEAQ. CDR3 amino acids: CASSHDSLFF. CDR3 sequence (DNA): TGTGCCAGCAGCCACGATAGTCTGTTCTTC.

By proportion, this clonotype is medium-sized. The V and J genes are TRBV20-1 and TRBJ1-2; weak D call: TRBD1 (6 bases). With 6 bases removed from V and 4 bases from J, the gap between germline ends came to 12 bases. The CDR3 spans 12 residues. In germline, CDR1 is DFQATT, CDR2 SNEGSKA (reference sequence). The CDR3 spells CSAQGTSYGYTF. CDR3 nucleotides: TGCAGTGCGCAGGGGACCAGCTATGGCTACACCTTC.

This clonotype came up a few times. The chain combines TRBV29-1 with TRBJ2-3; 9 bases match TRBD2. This CDR3 region has 15 residues. In germline, CDR1 is SQVTM, CDR2 ANQGSEA. With V trimmed by 2 bases and J by 5 bases, 8 bases remained unmatched. The CDR3 is CSVEYGRGGGDTQYF. In nucleotides, the CDR3 is TGCAGCGTTGAATATGGGCGGGGGGGCGGAGATACGCAGTATTTT.

A few counts support this clonotype. This rearrangement joins TRBV7-9 to TRBJ1-3, with D unresolved. The germline V gene encodes CDR1 SEHNR and CDR2 FQNEAQ (reference sequence). V lost 3 bases to trimming and J lost 0 bases, with 6 bases between them. The CDR3 length is 14 residues. Written as DNA, the CDR3 is TGTGCCAGCAGCTTGGCAGGCTCTGGAAACACCATATATTTT. Translated, it gives CASSLAGSGNTIYF.

The sample holds a few counts of this clonotype. The V and J genes are TRBV7-9 and TRBJ1-2, with unresolved D. Germline-derived CDR1 and CDR2 are SEHNR and FQNEAQ (reference sequence). V lost 5 bases to trimming and J lost 2 bases, with 6 bases between them. This CDR3 has 12 residues. CDR3 sequence (DNA): TGTGCCAGCAGCCGGACGAACTATGGCTACACCTTC. The encoded protein is CASSRTNYGYTF.

This clonotype was recorded a few times. The chain uses TRBV24-1 and TRBJ2-5; possible D gene TRBD2, 5 bases. The germline V and J ends were trimmed by 5 bases and 5 bases, with 11 bases remaining between them. Germline CDR1 KGHDR, CDR2 SFDVKD. CDR3 length: 13 amino acids. CDR3 DNA: TGTGCCACCAGTGGCGGGTCAATGGAGACCCAGTACTTC. Translating gives CATSGGSMETQYF.

J is TRBJ2-2 and V is TRBV2; D not certain. The CDR3 spans 14 residues. CDR1 and CDR2 from the germline V gene are SNHLY and FYNNEI. Trimming took 6 bases from V and 4 from J, leaving 12 bases between them. The CDR3 loop reads CASRSGSGTGELFF. CDR3 in DNA: TGTGCCAGCAGGAGTGGGTCGGGCACCGGGGAGCTGTTTTTT.

This clonotype was observed a handful of times. The genes are TRBV20-1 and TRBJ2-7; D gene unclear. Trimming took 2 bases from V and 4 from J, leaving 6 bases between them. The length of the CDR3 is 11 residues. Germline values: CDR1 DFQATT, CDR2 SNEGSKA (reference sequence). CDR3 in DNA: TGCAGTGCTAGATCTGGATACGAGCAGTACTTC. It translates to CSARSGYEQYF.

The chain joins TRBV20-1 to TRBJ2-7; 11 bases fit TRBD2. CDR1 is DFQATT and CDR2 is SNEGSKA in the germline V gene (reference sequence). J was trimmed by 4 bases and V by 5 bases; bases with no gene match: 4. The CDR3 runs 13 residues. The CDR3 region is CSALAGGRYEQYF. For the CDR3, the DNA is TGCAGTGCTTTAGCGGGGGGGCGATACGAGCAGTACTTC.